What follows are 9 T cell receptor beta chains derived from one specimen sequenced in a study of T cells after posttransplantation cyclophosphamide (dated by TCRdb to the mid-2010s). Library preparation was by the immunoSEQ multiplex PCR assay. TCRdb stores this immuneACCESS table with in-frame sequences only. Part of the clones is absent; in the studies checked, under half of the shortfall reflects unresolved V genes, and no reason is known for the rest. The table for this sample lists about 40,000 clones, none of them counted only once. About 5% of the sample belongs to the ten largest clones. The sample consisted of PBMCs. The receptors originated from a woman between 45 and 60 years old in good health and a related stem cell transplant donor.

Ten or more counts support this clone. The genes are TRBV5-1 and TRBJ1-2; the D is unclear. The ends were cut back, 2 bases at V and 6 bases at J, with 11 bases in the middle. This CDR3 has 13 amino acids. The germline V gene encodes CDR1 SGHRS and CDR2 YFSETQ. As DNA, the CDR3 is TGCGCCAGCAGCTTCAATCCGGGAGATGGCTACACCTTC. This sequence encodes CASSFNPGDGYTF.

This clone was detected ten times or more. This chain links TRBV2 with TRBJ1-1; D perhaps matches TRBD1 (5 bases). Germline V gene data show CDR1 as SNHLY and CDR2 as FYNNEI. Deletions cut 4 bases from V and 5 bases from J, with 11 bases between. The CDR3 length is 13 residues. The chain's CDR3 is CASSVKGDTEAFF. As DNA, the CDR3 is TGTGCCAGCAGTGTAAAAGGGGATACTGAAGCTTTCTTT.

The table lists this clone with many counts. J is TRBJ2-7 and V is TRBV5-8; TRBD2 matches 8 bases. In germline, CDR1 is SGHTS, CDR2 YDEGEE. Losses at the gene ends were 6 bases for V and 3 bases for J; bases not matched to a gene: 11. The CDR3 covers 15 residues. The CDR3 sequence: CASNPIGGAGYEQYF. In nucleotides, the CDR3 is TGTGCCAGCAACCCTATCGGGGGGGCGGGCTACGAGCAGTACTTC.

In this sample, this clone turned up many times. This rearrangement joins TRBV4-3 to TRBJ1-1, with D hard to call. The CDR3 covers 13 residues. Deletions cut 0 bases from V and 8 bases from J, with 10 bases between. Germline CDR1 reads LGHNA; CDR2 reads YSLEER. The CDR3 DNA reads as TGCGCCAGCAGCCAAGATATGGGAGAAGAAGCTTTCTTT. Protein: CASSQDMGEEAFF.

There are many counts of this clone. This chain connects TRBV7-9 to TRBJ2-7; 7 nucleotides agree with TRBD1. V was pared by 4 bases and J by 5 bases, with 14 bases of the junction left unmatched. Germline CDR1 SEHNR, CDR2 FQNEAQ (reference sequence). The CDR3 sequence is 16 residues long. The CDR3 DNA reads as TGTGCCAGCAGCTCGCCGGGACAGACCCGAGGGAACGAGCAGTACTTC. Its protein product is CASSSPGQTRGNEQYF.

This clone was seen many times. In DNA, the CDR3 is TGTGCCAGTATAGGACAGTACGGCGAGCAGTACTTC. It is translated as CASIGQYGEQYF. The V gene is TRBV25-1, the J gene TRBJ2-7; the D gene is possibly TRBD1 (6 bases). V was cut by 9 bases and J by 6 bases, with 15 bases left in between. The CDR3 contains 12 residues. Germline CDR1 is MGHDK and CDR2 is SYGVNS.

This clone was observed at least ten times. This rearrangement joins TRBV6-4 to TRBJ1-2; tentative D call: TRBD1 (5 bases). CDR3 length: 14 amino acids. Germline CDR1 and CDR2: MRHNA and SNTAGT. V was pared by 2 bases and J by 8 bases, with 15 bases between. CDR3 DNA sequence: TGTGCCAGCAGTGACACTCCAACAAGGGGAGGCTACACCTTC. This encodes CASSDTPTRGGYTF.

This clone was seen a few times. In nucleotides, the CDR3 is TGCGCCAGCAGCCCGCGGGGGGGGGAAGAGACCCAGTACTTC. As protein: CASSPRGGEETQYF. This chain uses TRBV5-1 with TRBJ2-5, with TRBD2 matching 9 bases. The germline V gene encodes CDR1 SGHRS and CDR2 YFSETQ. With V trimmed by 4 bases and J by 3 bases, 4 bases remained unmatched. This CDR3 contains 14 residues.

There are many counts of this clone. This chain uses TRBV5-1 with TRBJ1-1; TRBD1 agrees at 7 bases. The CDR3 extends over 12 amino acids. In germline, CDR1 is SGHRS, CDR2 YFSETQ. V lost 2 bases to trimming and J lost 8 bases; unmatched junction nucleotides: 3. CDR3 in DNA: TGCGCCAGCAGCTTACAGGGGATGGAAGCTTTCTTT. Translating gives CASSLQGMEAFF.